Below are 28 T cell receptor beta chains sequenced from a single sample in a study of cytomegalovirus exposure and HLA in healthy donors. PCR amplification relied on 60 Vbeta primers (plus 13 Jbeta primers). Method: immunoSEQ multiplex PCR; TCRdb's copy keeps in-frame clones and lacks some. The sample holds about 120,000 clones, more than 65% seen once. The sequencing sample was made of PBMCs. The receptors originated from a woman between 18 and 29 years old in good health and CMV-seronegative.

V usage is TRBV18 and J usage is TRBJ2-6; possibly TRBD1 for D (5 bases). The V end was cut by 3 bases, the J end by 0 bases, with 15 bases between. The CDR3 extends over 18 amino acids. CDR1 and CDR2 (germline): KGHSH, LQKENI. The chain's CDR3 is CASSPGKGLTSGANVLTF. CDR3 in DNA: TGTGCCAGCTCACCGGGGAAGGGGCTGACCTCTGGGGCCAACGTCCTGACTTTC.

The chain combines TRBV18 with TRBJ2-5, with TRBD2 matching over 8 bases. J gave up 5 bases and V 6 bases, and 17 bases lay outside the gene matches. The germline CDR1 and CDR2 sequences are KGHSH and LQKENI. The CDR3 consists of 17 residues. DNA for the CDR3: TGTGCCAGCTCTTCAGACGGGAGGGTGGAGGCAACGGAGACCCAGTACTTC. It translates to CASSSDGRVEATETQYF.

CDR3: CASSYWGGELNYGYTF. The CDR3 bases are TGTGCCAGCAGTTACTGGGGGGGGGAGCTGAACTATGGCTACACCTTC. The chain couples TRBV6-5 to TRBJ1-2; a possible D gene is TRBD1 (5 bases). Trimming removed 1 base from V and 2 bases from J, with 14 bases in between. This CDR3 contains 16 residues. Germline assignment: CDR1 MNHEY and CDR2 SVGAGI.

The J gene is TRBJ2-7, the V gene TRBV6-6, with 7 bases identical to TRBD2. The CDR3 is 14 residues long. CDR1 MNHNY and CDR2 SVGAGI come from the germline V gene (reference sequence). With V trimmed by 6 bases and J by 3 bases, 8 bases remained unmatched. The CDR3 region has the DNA TGTGCCAGCAGACCGGGAGGAGGCATCTACGAGCAGTACTTC. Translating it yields CASRPGGGIYEQYF.

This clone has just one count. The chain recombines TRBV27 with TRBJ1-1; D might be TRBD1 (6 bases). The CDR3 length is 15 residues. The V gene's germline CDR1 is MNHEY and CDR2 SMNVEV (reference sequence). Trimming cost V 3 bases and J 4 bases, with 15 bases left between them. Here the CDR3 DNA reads TGTGCCAGCAGTTTGGGTACAGGGTACAGCACTGAAGCTTTCTTT. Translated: CASSLGTGYSTEAFF.

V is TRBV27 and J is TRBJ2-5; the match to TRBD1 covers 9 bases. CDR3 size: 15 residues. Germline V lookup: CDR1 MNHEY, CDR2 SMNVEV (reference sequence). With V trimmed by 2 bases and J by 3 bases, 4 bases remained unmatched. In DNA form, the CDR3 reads TGTGCCAGCAGTTTAACCGGGACAGGGAAAGAGACCCAGTACTTC. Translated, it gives CASSLTGTGKETQYF.

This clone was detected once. The CDR3 coding sequence is TGTGCCAGCAGCGCTGTGGGGGGAGGTTACAATGAGCAGTTCTTC. Encoded protein: CASSAVGGGYNEQFF. This rearrangement joins TRBV7-9 to TRBJ2-1; D perhaps matches TRBD2 (6 bases). V was pared by 5 bases and J by 4 bases, with 15 bases between. The CDR3 covers 15 residues. Germline CDR1 and CDR2: SEHNR and FQNEAQ (reference sequence).

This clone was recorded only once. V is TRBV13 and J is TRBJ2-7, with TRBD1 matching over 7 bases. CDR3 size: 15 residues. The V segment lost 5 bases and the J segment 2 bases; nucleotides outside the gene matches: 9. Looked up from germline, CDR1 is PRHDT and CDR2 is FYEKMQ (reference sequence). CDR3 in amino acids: CASSVRQGAAYEQYF. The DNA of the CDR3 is TGTGCCAGCAGCGTACGACAGGGCGCAGCCTACGAGCAGTACTTC.

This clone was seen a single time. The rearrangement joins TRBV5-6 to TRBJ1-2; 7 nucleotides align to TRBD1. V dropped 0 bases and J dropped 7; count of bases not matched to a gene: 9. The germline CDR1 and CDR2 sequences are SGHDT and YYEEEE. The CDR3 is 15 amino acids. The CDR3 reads CASSLGLRGQGGYTF. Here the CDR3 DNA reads TGTGCCAGCAGCTTGGGTTTAAGGGGGCAGGGTGGCTACACCTTC.

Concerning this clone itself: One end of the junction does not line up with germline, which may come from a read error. CDR3 residues: CASSQTGVKNSQYF. As DNA, the CDR3 is TGTGCCAGCAGCCAGACAGGGGTCAAAAACAGTCAGTACTTC. The chain has TRBV7-9 and TRBJ2-4; TRBD1 matches at 8 bases. This CDR3 is 14 amino acids long. Germline V gene lookup returns CDR1 SEHNR and CDR2 FQNEAQ (reference sequence).

In DNA form, the CDR3 reads TGTGCCTGGGGGGGAATTAACAGGGGTTCACCCCTCCACTTT. It specifies CAWGGINRGSPLHF. The chain recombines TRBV30 with TRBJ1-6, with 7 bases that match TRBD1. The trim removed 5 bases at V and 9 bases at J, leaving 10 bases unmatched. CDR3 length: 14 residues. Germline CDR1 reads GTSNPN; CDR2 reads SVGIG (reference sequence).

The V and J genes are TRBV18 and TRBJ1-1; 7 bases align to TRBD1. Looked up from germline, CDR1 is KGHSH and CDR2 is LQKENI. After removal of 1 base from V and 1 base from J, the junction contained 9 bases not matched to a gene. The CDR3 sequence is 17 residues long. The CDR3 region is CASSPLKGALKNTEAFF. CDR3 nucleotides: TGTGCCAGCTCACCACTAAAGGGGGCGCTGAAGAACACTGAAGCTTTCTTT.

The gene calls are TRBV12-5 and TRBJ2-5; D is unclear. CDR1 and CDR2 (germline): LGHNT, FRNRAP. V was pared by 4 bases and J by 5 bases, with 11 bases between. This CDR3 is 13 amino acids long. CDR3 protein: CASGSEARETQYF. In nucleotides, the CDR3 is TGTGCTAGTGGTTCCGAAGCGAGGGAGACCCAGTACTTC.

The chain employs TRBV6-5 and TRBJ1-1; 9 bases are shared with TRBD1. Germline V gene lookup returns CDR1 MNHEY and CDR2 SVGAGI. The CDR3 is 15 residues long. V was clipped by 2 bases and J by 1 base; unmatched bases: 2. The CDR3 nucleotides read TGTGCCAGCAGTTACGCGGGACAGGGGAACACTGAAGCTTTCTTT. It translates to CASSYAGQGNTEAFF.

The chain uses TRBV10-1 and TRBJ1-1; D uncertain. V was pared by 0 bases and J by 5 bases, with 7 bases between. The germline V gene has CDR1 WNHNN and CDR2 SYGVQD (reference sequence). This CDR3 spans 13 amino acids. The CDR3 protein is CASSESGGTEAFF. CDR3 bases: TGCGCCAGCAGTGAGTCGGGAGGGACTGAAGCTTTCTTT.

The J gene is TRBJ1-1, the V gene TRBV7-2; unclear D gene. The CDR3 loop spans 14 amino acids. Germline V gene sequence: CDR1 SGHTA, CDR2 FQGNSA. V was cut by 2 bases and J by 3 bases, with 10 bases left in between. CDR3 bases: TGTGCCAGCAGCTTATCTCGACATTACACTGAAGCTTTCTTT. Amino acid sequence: CASSLSRHYTEAFF.

The CDR3 DNA reads TGTGCCAGCTCACAAAACGCCGGACACAACACCGGGGAGCTGTTTTTT. This encodes CASSQNAGHNTGELFF. This chain uses TRBV18 with TRBJ2-2, with D perhaps TRBD1 (5 bases). This CDR3 is 16 amino acids long. Germline loops: CDR1 KGHSH, CDR2 LQKENI. V dropped 4 bases and J dropped 2 bases, with 14 bases sitting between them.

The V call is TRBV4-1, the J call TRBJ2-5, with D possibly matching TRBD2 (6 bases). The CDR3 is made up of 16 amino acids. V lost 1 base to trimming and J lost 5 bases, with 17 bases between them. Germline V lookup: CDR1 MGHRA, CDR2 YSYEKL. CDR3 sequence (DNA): TGCGCCAGCAGCCAAGGGGCTAGCCGCGGGGCTGAGACCCAGTACTTC. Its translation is CASSQGASRGAETQYF.

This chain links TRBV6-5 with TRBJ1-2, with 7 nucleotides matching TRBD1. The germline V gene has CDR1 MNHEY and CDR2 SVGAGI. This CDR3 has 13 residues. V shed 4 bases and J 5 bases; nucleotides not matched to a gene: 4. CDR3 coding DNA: TGTGCCAGCAGTTTACGGGACAGATATGGCTACACCTTC. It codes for CASSLRDRYGYTF.

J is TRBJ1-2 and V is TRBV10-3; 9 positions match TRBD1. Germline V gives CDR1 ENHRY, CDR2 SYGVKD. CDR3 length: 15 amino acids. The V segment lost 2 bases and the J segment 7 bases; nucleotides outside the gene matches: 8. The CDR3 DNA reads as TGTGCCATCAGTGAGAAAACAGGGGGCTTCCCTGGCTACACCTTC. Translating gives CAISEKTGGFPGYTF.

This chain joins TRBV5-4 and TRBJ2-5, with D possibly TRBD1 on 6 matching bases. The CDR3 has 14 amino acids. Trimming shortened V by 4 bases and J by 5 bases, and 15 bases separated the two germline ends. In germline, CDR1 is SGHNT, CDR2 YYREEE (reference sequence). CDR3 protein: CASSPSRTVETQYF. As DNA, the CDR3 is TGTGCCAGCAGCCCCTCCCGGACAGTGGAGACCCAGTACTTC.

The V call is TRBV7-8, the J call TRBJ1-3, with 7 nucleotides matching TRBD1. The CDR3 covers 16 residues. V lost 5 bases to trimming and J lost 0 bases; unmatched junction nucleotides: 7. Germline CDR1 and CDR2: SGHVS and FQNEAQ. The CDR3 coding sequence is TGTGCCAGCAGCCCAAGGTCAGGGGGCTCTGGAAACACCATATATTTT. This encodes CASSPRSGGSGNTIYF.

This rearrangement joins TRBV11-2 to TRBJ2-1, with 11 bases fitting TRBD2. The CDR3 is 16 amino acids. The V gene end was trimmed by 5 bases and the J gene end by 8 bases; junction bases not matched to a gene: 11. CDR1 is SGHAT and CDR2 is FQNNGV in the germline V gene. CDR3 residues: CASSVLASGRIYEQFF. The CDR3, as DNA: TGTGCCAGCAGCGTATTGGCTAGCGGGAGGATATATGAGCAGTTCTTC.

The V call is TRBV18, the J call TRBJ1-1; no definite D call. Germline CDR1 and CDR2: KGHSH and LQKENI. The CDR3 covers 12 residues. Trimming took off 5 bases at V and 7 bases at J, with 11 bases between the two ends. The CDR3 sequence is CASSSRGGEAFF. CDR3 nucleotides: TGTGCCAGCTCATCACGGGGAGGTGAAGCTTTCTTT.

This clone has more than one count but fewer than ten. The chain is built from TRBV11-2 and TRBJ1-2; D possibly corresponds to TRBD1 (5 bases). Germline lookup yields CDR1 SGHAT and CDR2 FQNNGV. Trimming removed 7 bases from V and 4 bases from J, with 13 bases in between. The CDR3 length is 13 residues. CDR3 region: CASTGPPFYGYTF. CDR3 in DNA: TGTGCCAGCACAGGGCCGCCCTTCTATGGCTACACCTTC.

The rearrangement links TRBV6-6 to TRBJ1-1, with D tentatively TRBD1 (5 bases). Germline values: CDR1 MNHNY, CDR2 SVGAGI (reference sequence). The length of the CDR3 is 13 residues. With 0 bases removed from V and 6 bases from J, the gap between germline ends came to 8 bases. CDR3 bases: TGTGCCAGCAGTTACTCCCAGGGCCCTGAAGCTTTCTTT. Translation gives CASSYSQGPEAFF.

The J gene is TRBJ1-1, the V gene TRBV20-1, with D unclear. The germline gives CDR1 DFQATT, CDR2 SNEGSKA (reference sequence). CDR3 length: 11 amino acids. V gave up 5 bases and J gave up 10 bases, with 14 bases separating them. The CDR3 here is CSAPDIQAAFF. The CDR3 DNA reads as TGCAGTGCTCCCGACATTCAGGCAGCTTTCTTT.

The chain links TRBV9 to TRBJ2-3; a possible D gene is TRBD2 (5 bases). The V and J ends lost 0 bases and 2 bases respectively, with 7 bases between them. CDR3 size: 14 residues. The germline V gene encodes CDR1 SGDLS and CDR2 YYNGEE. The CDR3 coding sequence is TGTGCCAGCAGCGTAGGAGGGAACACAGATACGCAGTATTTT. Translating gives CASSVGGNTDTQYF.